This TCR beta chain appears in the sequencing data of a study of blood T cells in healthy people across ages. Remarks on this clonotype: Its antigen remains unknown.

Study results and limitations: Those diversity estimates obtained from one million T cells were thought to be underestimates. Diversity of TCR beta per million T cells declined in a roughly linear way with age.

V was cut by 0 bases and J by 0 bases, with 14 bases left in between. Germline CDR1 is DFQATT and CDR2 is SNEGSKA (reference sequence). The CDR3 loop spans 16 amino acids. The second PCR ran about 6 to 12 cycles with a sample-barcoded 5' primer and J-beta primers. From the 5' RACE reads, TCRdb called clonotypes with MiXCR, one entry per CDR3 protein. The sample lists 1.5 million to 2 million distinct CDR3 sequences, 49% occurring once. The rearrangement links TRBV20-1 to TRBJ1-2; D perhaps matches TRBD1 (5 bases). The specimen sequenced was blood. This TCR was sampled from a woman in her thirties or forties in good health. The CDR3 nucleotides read TGCAGTGCTAGAGAGGTCGTCCCAGGGTCTAACTATGGCTACACCTTC. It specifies CSAREVVPGSNYGYTF.